This T cell receptor (beta chain) was retrieved from a study of T-cell memory formation after mild COVID-19. From 5'RACE with constant-segment primers came TCR alpha and TCR beta cDNA libraries that carried sample barcodes and UMIs. In TCRdb, the 5' RACE reads were re-called with MiXCR into one record per CDR3 protein. The profile shows around 300,000 distinct CDR3 sequences, about an eighth of them singletons. This clonotype was recorded a few times. Its specificity is not known. Germline assignment: CDR1 MNHEY and CDR2 SMNVEV (reference sequence). CDR3 length: 17 residues. The V end was cut by 3 bases, the J end by 5 bases, with 19 bases between. Study-wide results and caveats: Whether day 37 second-wave clones are SARS-CoV-2-specific was not confirmed. Some clones that responded were present in memory (sampled pre-infection), which suggests cross-reactive memory joined.

This chain links TRBV27 with TRBJ1-4; D not resolved. Sequenced material: PBMCs or a T cell subset sorted from them (not recorded which). This receptor was taken from a man aged 18 to 29 who had mild COVID-19 (a few samples of this study predate the infection). Cell type and time point are not known. The CDR3 DNA reads TGTGCCAGCAGTTTCATCGCGGGGAGCGGCCTAAATGAAAAACTGTTTTTT. Amino acids: CASSFIAGSGLNEKLFF.